Following are 22 T cell receptor beta chains from one sample sequenced in a study of cytotoxic CD8 clonotypes in ibrutinib-treated CLL. Repertoires were generated with immunoSEQ multiplex PCR, while TCRdb's copy carries only in-frame clones and drops some. This sample has about 160,000 clones; 84% occur once, and the top ten carry under 5.5%. The source was PBMCs, collected after 24 months of ibrutinib treatment. Receptor source: a human donor with chronic lymphocytic leukemia.

J is TRBJ1-1 and V is TRBV19, with 8 bases matching TRBD1. The CDR3 totals 15 residues. The germline V gene encodes CDR1 LNHDA and CDR2 SQIVND (reference sequence). V was clipped by 3 bases and J by 7 bases; unmatched bases: 10. The CDR3 here is CASSMGATGVGEAFF. The CDR3 bases are TGTGCCAGTAGTATGGGGGCGACAGGGGTCGGTGAAGCTTTCTTT.

J is TRBJ1-2 and V is TRBV6-5; D perhaps matches TRBD1 (5 bases). Germline assignment: CDR1 MNHEY and CDR2 SVGAGI. The CDR3 contains 15 residues. V was trimmed by 6 bases and J by 0 bases, leaving 14 bases between them. CDR3 nucleotide sequence: TGTGCCAGCAGCCGGGACGGAGCCCCTAACTATGGCTACACCTTC. Protein sequence: CASSRDGAPNYGYTF.

The chain is built from TRBV9 and TRBJ1-2, with D perhaps TRBD1 (5 bases). The CDR3 runs to 15 residues. Germline CDR1 reads SGDLS; CDR2 reads YYNGEE. V shed 0 bases and J shed 6 bases, with 15 bases lying between them. As DNA, the CDR3 is TGTGCCAGCAGCGTAGGTGGTGGGGCCAATAATGGCTACACCTTC. Amino acid sequence: CASSVGGGANNGYTF.

The CDR3 coding sequence is TGTGCCAGCAGCGTGACCGGGACTAGCTACGAGCAGTACTTC. This translates into CASSVTGTSYEQYF. This chain connects TRBV9 to TRBJ2-7, with 8 bases matching TRBD2. The junction had 4 bases not matched to a gene; V was cut back by 2 bases and J by 3 bases. The CDR3 has 14 amino acids. Germline-derived CDR1 and CDR2 are SGDLS and YYNGEE.

This chain uses TRBV27 with TRBJ1-3; 9 nucleotides match TRBD1. Germline lookup yields CDR1 MNHEY and CDR2 SMNVEV (reference sequence). The V gene end was trimmed by 3 bases and the J gene end by 0 bases; junction bases not matched to a gene: 9. The CDR3 is made up of 18 amino acids. The CDR3 region has the DNA TGTGCCAGCAGTTTGCGAGGGACAGGGAGAAGCTCTGGAAACACCATATATTTT. Its translation: CASSLRGTGRSSGNTIYF.

As concerns this clone: An end of the junction does not agree with germline; a read error may underlie this. The rearrangement links TRBV7-7 to TRBJ2-3, with D unresolved. Germline V gene lookup returns CDR1 SSHAT and CDR2 FNYEAQ (reference sequence). The CDR3 runs to 15 residues. CDR3 sequence (DNA): TGTGCTAGCAGCTTAGTGTTGGGCACGACAGATACGCAGTATTTT. Translating it yields CASSLVLGTTDTQYF. The full variable domain, rest sourced from reference TRBV7-7 and TRBJ2-3, is GAGVSQSPRYKVTKRGQDVTLRCDPISSHATLYWYQQALGQGPEFLTYFNYEAQPDKSGLPSDRFSAERPEGSISTLTIQRTEQRDSAMYRCASSLVLGTTDTQYFGPGTRLTVL.

The chain uses TRBV5-6 and TRBJ2-7; D is perhaps TRBD1 or TRBD2 (5 bases each). CDR1 SGHDT and CDR2 YYEEEE come from the germline V gene. There are 17 residues in the CDR3. Trimming pared 0 bases from V and 3 bases from J, leaving 19 bases between. CDR3 sequence (DNA): TGTGCCAGCAGCTTGGGCCCCCCCGGGACCGACCTCTACGAGCAGTACTTC. Protein sequence: CASSLGPPGTDLYEQYF.

CDR3 DNA: TGTGCCTGGAGGGTGGGGTCGGGACAGCCCCAGCATTTT. Amino acid sequence: CAWRVGSGQPQHF. The rearrangement uses TRBV30 and TRBJ1-5, with D unclear. Looked up from germline, CDR1 is GTSNPN and CDR2 is SVGIG (reference sequence). V shed 3 bases and J shed 7 bases, with 13 bases lying between them. The CDR3 spans 13 residues.

V is TRBV5-5 and J is TRBJ1-5, with D tentatively TRBD1 (6 bases). CDR1 is SGHKS, CDR2 YYEKEE, per germline (reference sequence). V lost 4 bases to trimming and J lost 2 bases, with 13 bases between them. This CDR3 has 15 amino acids. CDR3 nucleotide sequence: TGTGCCAGCAGCGAGCACAGGGCCCGCAATCAGCCCCAGCATTTT. This encodes CASSEHRARNQPQHF.

As for this clone: Other DNA sequences within the sample encode an identical CDR3. V and J are TRBV5-1 and TRBJ1-1; perhaps TRBD1 as D (5 bases). The CDR3 length is 16 residues. V lost 1 base to trimming and J lost 1 base, with 14 bases between them. Germline CDR1 reads SGHRS; CDR2 reads YFSETQ. The CDR3 spells CASSLPTVRGNTEAFF. CDR3 sequence (DNA): TGCGCCAGCAGCTTGCCGACCGTGAGGGGGAACACTGAAGCTTTCTTT.

V is TRBV6-6 and J is TRBJ2-7; D remains unclear. Germline loops: CDR1 MNHNY, CDR2 SVGAGI (reference sequence). This CDR3 has 14 amino acids. V was trimmed by 3 bases and J by 6 bases, leaving 15 bases between them. CDR3 loop: CASSYGVLGFEQYF. The DNA of the CDR3 is TGTGCCAGCAGTTATGGGGTTCTGGGATTCGAGCAGTACTTC.

This chain joins TRBV19 and TRBJ1-2, with 10 positions matching TRBD1. The CDR3 is 15 amino acids. Germline CDR1 and CDR2: LNHDA and SQIVND (reference sequence). The V segment lost 4 bases and the J segment 2 bases; nucleotides outside the gene matches: 4. CDR3 DNA sequence: TGTGCCAGTAGTACGAGGGACAGGGGAAACTATGGCTACACCTTC. Amino acid sequence: CASSTRDRGNYGYTF.

The V and J genes are TRBV5-1 and TRBJ1-4, with D possibly TRBD1 on 5 matching bases. The germline CDR1 and CDR2 sequences are SGHRS and YFSETQ. Trimming left V 5 bases short and J 1 base short, with 15 bases between. The CDR3 is made up of 16 amino acids. The CDR3 DNA reads as TGCGCCAGCAGTTCTGGGGCAGCCCGAACTAATGAAAAACTGTTTTTT. Residues: CASSSGAARTNEKLFF. The complete variable domain, with remaining parts taken from reference TRBV5-1 and TRBJ1-4, reads KAGVTQTPRYLIKTRGQQVTLSCSPISGHRSVSWYQQTPGQGLQFLFEYFSETQRNKGNFPGRFSGRQFSNSRSEMNVSTLELGDSALYLCASSSGAARTNEKLFFGSGTQLSVL.

The rearrangement uses TRBV2 and TRBJ1-1, with TRBD1 as a possible D gene (5 bases). Deletions cut 5 bases from V and 1 base from J, with 23 bases between. The CDR3 runs 18 residues. Per germline, CDR1 SNHLY and CDR2 FYNNEI. The CDR3 sequence: CASSPMEYLGRGNTEAFF. The CDR3 region has the DNA TGTGCCAGCAGTCCCATGGAGTATTTAGGGAGGGGGAACACTGAAGCTTTCTTT.

The chain uses TRBV5-1 and TRBJ2-1, with D perhaps TRBD1 (6 bases). V was pared by 1 base and J by 3 bases, with 11 bases between. The CDR3 is 15 residues long. CDR1 and CDR2 from the germline V gene are SGHRS and YFSETQ. This CDR3 is CASSLRTDNYNEQFF. The CDR3 nucleotides are TGCGCCAGCAGCTTGAGGACAGATAACTACAATGAGCAGTTCTTC.

The chain employs TRBV11-2 and TRBJ2-7; D uncertain. Between the trimmed V and J ends, which lost 1 base and 3 bases, there was a span of 4 bases. The CDR3 length is 12 residues. Germline V gene data show CDR1 as SGHAT and CDR2 as FQNNGV. The CDR3: CASSLALYEQYF. CDR3 coding DNA: TGTGCCAGCAGCTTAGCTCTCTACGAGCAGTACTTC.

J is TRBJ2-3 and V is TRBV9; the D is unclear. The germline CDR1 and CDR2 sequences are SGDLS and YYNGEE. V was clipped by 5 bases and J by 4 bases, with 23 bases between them. The CDR3 sequence is 17 residues long. The CDR3 region is CASSSGGGPIIADTQYF. Written as DNA, the CDR3 is TGTGCCAGCAGTTCCGGCGGCGGCCCAATCATCGCAGATACGCAGTATTTT.

V gene TRBV30 combines with J gene TRBJ2-7, with 8 bases fitting TRBD2. The CDR3 has 14 residues. CDR1 is GTSNPN, CDR2 SVGIG, per germline (reference sequence). J was trimmed by 7 bases and V by 0 bases; bases with no gene match: 8. CDR3: CAWSVPAGAREQYF. For the CDR3, the DNA is TGTGCCTGGAGTGTTCCAGCGGGAGCCAGGGAGCAGTACTTC.

The V gene is TRBV9, the J gene TRBJ2-3; TRBD1 matches 7 bases. This CDR3 spans 14 amino acids. Losses at the gene ends were 0 bases for V and 4 bases for J; bases not matched to a gene: 2. Germline V lookup: CDR1 SGDLS, CDR2 YYNGEE. CDR3 residues: CASSVAGTADTQYF. CDR3 in DNA: TGTGCCAGCAGCGTAGCGGGGACAGCAGATACGCAGTATTTT.

This CDR3 reads CASSGFDNEQFF. The CDR3 DNA reads as TGTGCCAGCAGCGGTTTTGACAATGAGCAGTTCTTC. The chain uses TRBV7-9 and TRBJ2-1; D is unclear. Trimming removed 5 bases from V and 5 bases from J, with 7 bases in between. Germline values: CDR1 SEHNR, CDR2 FQNEAQ (reference sequence). The CDR3 runs to 12 residues.

The chain has TRBV19 and TRBJ1-1; D remains unclear. The CDR3 has 12 residues. Trimming shortened V by 3 bases and J by 4 bases, and 6 bases separated the two germline ends. In germline, CDR1 is LNHDA, CDR2 SQIVND (reference sequence). CDR3 coding DNA: TGTGCCAGTAGTATTACACGCACTGAAGCTTTCTTT. Its translation is CASSITRTEAFF.

The chain recombines TRBV5-1 with TRBJ1-1, with D possibly matching TRBD1 (5 bases). Looked up from germline, CDR1 is SGHRS and CDR2 is YFSETQ. V was clipped by 7 bases and J by 1 base, with 14 bases between them. The CDR3 runs 14 residues. The CDR3, as DNA: TGCGCCAGCGAACGGGGGTCAGGGAACACTGAAGCTTTCTTT. Protein: CASERGSGNTEAFF.